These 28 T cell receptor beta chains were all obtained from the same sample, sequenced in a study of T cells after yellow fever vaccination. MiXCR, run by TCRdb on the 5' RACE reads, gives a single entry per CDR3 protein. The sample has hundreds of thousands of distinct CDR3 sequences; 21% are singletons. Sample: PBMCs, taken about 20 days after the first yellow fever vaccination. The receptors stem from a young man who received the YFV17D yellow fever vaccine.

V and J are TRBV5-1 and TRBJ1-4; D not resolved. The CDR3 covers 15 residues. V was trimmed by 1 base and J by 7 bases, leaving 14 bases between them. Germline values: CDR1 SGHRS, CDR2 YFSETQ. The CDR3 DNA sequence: TGCGCCAGCAGCTTGACGGGAACGAACGGTGAAAAACTGTTTTTT. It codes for CASSLTGTNGEKLFF.

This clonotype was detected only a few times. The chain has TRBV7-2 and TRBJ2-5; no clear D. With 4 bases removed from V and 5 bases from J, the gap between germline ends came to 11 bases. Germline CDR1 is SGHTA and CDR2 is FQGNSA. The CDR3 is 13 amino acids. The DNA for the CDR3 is TGTGCCAGCAGCTCGACGCACGGGGAGACCCAGTACTTC. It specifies CASSSTHGETQYF.

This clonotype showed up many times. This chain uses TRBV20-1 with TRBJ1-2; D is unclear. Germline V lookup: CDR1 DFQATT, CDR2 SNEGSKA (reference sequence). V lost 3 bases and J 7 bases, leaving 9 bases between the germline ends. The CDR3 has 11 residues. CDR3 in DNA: TGCAGTGCTAGGGAGCTGCGTGGCTACACCTTC. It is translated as CSARELRGYTF.

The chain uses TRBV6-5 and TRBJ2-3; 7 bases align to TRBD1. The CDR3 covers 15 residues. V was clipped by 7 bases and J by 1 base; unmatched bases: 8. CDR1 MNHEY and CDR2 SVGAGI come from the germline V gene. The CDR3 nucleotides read TGTGCCAGCACCCTCCAGGGGGTTCGCACAGATACGCAGTATTTT. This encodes CASTLQGVRTDTQYF.

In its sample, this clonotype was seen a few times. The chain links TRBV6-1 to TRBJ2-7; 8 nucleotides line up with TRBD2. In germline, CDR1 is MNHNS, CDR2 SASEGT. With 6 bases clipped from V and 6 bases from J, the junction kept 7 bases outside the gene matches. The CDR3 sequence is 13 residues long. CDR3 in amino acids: CASSNPGGVEQYF. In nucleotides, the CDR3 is TGTGCCAGCAGCAATCCGGGGGGGGTCGAGCAGTACTTC.

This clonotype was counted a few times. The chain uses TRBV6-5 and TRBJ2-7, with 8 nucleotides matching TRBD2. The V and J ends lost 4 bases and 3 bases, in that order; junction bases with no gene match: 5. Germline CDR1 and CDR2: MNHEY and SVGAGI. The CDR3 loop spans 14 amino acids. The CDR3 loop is CASSLGLEVYEQYF. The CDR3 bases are TGTGCCAGCAGTTTGGGACTAGAGGTCTACGAGCAGTACTTC.

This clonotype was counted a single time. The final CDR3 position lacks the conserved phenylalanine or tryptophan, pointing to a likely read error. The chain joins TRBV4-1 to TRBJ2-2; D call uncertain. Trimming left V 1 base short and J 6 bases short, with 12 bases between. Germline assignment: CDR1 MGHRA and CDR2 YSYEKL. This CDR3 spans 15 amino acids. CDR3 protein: CASSQGPMTPGELFL. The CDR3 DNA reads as TGCGCCAGCAGCCAAGGCCCGATGACCCCCGGGGAGCTGTTTCTT.

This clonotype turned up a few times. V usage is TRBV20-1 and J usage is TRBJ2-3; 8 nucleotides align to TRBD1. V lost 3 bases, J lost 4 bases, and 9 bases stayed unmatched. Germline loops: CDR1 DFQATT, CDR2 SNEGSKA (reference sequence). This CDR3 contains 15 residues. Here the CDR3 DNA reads TGCAGTGCTAGCCGGTCAGGGACAGGTCCAGATACGCAGTATTTT. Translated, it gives CSASRSGTGPDTQYF.

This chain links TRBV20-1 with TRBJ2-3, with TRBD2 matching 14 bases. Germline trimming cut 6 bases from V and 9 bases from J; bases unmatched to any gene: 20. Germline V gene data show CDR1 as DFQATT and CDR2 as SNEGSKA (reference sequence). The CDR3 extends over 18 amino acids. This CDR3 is CSASGLAGAALKSLTQYF. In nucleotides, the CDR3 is TGCAGTGCCTCGGGACTAGCGGGGGCCGCTCTCAAGTCTTTGACGCAGTATTTT.

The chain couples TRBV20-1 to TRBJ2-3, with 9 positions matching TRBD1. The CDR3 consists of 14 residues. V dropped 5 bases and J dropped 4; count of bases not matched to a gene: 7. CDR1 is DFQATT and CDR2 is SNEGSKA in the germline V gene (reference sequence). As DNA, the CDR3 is TGCAGTGCTTCCGGGACAGGGCAGTCAGATACGCAGTATTTT. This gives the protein CSASGTGQSDTQYF.

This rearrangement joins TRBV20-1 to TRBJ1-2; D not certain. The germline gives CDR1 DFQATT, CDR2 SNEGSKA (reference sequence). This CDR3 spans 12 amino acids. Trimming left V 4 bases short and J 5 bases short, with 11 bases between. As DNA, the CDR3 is TGCAGTGCTATGACAAGGGAATATGGCTACACCTTC. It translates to CSAMTREYGYTF.

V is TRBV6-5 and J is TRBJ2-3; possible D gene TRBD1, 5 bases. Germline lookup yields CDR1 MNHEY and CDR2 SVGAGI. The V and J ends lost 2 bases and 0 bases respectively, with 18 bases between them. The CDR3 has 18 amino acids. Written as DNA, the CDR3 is TGTGCCAGCAGTTACGGTCCTCAACGACAGTCGAGCACAGATACGCAGTATTTT. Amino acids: CASSYGPQRQSSTDTQYF.

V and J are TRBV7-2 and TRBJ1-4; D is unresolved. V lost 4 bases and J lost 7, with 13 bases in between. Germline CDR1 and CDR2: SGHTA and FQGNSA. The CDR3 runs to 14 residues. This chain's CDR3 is CASSSSGLSEKLFF. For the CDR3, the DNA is TGTGCCAGCAGCTCGTCGGGCCTCTCTGAAAAACTGTTTTTT.

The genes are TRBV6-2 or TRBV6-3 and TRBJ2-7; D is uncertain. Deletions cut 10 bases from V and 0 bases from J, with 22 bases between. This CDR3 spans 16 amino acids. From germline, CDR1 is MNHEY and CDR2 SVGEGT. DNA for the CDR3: TGTGCCACCATAAATTTGGGCGGACCAAGCTCCTACGAGCAGTACTTC. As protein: CATINLGGPSSYEQYF.

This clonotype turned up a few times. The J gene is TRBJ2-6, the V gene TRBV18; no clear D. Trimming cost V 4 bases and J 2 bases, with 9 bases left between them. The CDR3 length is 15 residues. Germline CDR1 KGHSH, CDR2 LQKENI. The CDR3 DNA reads TGTGCCAGCTCACGCCCCCACCCTGGGGCCAACGTCCTGACTTTC. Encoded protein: CASSRPHPGANVLTF. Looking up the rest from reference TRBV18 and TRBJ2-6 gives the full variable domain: NAGVMQNPRHLVRRRGQEARLRCSPMKGHSHVYWYRQLPEEGLKFMVYLQKENIIDESGMPKERFSAEFPKEGPSILRIQQVVRGDSAAYFCASSRPHPGANVLTFGAGSRLTVL.

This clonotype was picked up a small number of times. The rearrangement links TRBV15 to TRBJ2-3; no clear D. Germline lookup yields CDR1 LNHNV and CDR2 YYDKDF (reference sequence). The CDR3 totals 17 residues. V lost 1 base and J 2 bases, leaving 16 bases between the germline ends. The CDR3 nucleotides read TGTGCCACCAGCAGAGGAGGCGGAGTGTCCTCCACAGATACGCAGTATTTT. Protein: CATSRGGGVSSTDTQYF. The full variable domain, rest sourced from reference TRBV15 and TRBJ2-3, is DAMVIQNPRYQVTQFGKPVTLSCSQTLNHNVMYWYQQKSSQAPKLLFHYYDKDFNNEADTPDNFQSRRPNTSFCFLDIRSPGLGDTAMYLCATSRGGGVSSTDTQYFGPGTRLTVL.

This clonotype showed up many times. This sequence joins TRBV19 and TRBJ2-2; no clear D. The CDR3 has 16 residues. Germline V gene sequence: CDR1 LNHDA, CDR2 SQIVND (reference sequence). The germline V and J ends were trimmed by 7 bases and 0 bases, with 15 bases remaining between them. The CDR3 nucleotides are TGTGCCAGTACCTGGGTATCGCTCCCGAACACCGGGGAGCTGTTTTTT. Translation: CASTWVSLPNTGELFF.

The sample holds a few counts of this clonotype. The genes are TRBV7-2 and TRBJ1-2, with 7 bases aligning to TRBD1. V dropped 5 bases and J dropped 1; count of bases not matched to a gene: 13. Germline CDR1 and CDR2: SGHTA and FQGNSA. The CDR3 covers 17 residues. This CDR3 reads CASSREGTATSNYGYTF. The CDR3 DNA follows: TGTGCCAGCAGCCGAGAGGGGACAGCGACCAGTAACTATGGCTACACCTTC.

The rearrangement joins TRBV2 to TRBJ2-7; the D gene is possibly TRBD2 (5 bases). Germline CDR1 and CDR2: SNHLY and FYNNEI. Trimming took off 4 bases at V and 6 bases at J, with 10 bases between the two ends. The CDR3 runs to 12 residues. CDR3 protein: CASSGSGSEQYF. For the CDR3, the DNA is TGTGCCAGCAGTGGTTCGGGAAGCGAGCAGTACTTC.

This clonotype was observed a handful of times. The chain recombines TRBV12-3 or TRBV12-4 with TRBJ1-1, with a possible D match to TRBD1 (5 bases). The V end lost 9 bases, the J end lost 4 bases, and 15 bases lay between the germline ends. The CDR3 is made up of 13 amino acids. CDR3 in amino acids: CASNTPGGTEAFF. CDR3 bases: TGTGCCAGTAACACCCCCGGGGGCACTGAAGCTTTCTTT.

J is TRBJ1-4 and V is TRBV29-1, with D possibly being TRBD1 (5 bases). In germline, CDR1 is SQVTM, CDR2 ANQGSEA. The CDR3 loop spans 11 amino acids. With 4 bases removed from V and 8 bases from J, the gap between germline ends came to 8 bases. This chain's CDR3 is CSVGSGEKLFF. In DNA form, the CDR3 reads TGCAGCGTTGGGTCAGGGGAAAAACTGTTTTTT.

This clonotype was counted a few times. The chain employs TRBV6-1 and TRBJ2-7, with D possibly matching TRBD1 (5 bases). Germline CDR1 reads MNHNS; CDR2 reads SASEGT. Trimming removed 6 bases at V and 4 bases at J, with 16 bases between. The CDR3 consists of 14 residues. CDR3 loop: CASRRQHLSYEQYF. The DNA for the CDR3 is TGTGCCAGCAGGAGACAGCACCTCTCGTACGAGCAGTACTTC.

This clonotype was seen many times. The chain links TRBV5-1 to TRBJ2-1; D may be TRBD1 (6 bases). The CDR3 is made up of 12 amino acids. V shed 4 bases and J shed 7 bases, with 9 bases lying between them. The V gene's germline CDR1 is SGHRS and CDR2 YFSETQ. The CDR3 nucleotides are TGCGCCAGCAGCGCCAGGGGAAATGAGCAGTTCTTC. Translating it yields CASSARGNEQFF.

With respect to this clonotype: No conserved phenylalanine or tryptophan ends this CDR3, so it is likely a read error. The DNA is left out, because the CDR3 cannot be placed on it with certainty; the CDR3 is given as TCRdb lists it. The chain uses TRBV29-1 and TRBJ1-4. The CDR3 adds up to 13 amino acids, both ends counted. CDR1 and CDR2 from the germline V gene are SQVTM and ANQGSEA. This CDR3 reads CSACEPLGEKLYS.

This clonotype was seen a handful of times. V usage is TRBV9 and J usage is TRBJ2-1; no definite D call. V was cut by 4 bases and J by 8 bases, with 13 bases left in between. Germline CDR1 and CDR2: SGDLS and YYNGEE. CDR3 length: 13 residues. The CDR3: CASSQTSHDEQFF. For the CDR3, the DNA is TGTGCCAGCAGCCAGACCAGCCACGATGAGCAGTTCTTC.

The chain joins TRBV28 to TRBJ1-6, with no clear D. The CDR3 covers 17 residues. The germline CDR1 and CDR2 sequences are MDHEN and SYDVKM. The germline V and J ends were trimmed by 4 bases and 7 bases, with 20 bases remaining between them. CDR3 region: CASSSPGEDVGNSPLHF. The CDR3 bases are TGTGCCAGCAGTTCCCCCGGCGAGGATGTAGGGAATTCACCCCTCCACTTT. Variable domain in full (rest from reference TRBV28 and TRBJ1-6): DVKVTQSSRYLVKRTGEKVFLECVQDMDHENMFWYRQDPGLGLRLIYFSYDVKMKEKGDIPEGYSVSREKKERFSLILESASTNQTSMYLCASSSPGEDVGNSPLHFGNGTRLTVT.

The CDR3 spells CSATLAGGLYYNEQFF. CDR3 nucleotides: TGCAGTGCTACGCTAGCGGGGGGGCTGTATTACAATGAGCAGTTCTTC. This chain uses TRBV20-1 with TRBJ2-1; 12 positions match TRBD2. CDR1 and CDR2 (germline): DFQATT, SNEGSKA (reference sequence). The J segment lost 4 bases and the V segment lost 4 bases, leaving 8 bases of the junction unmatched. The CDR3 sequence is 16 residues long.

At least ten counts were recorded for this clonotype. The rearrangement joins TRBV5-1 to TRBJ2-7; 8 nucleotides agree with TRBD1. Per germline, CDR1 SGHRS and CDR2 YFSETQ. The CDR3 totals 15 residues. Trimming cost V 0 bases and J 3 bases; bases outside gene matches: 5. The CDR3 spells CASSLGPGQGYEQYF. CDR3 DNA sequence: TGCGCCAGCAGCTTGGGACCTGGACAGGGCTACGAGCAGTACTTC. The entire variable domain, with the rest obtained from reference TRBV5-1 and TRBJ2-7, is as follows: KAGVTQTPRYLIKTRGQQVTLSCSPISGHRSVSWYQQTPGQGLQFLFEYFSETQRNKGNFPGRFSGRQFSNSRSEMNVSTLELGDSALYLCASSLGPGQGYEQYFGPGTRLTVT.